This entry features one T cell receptor (beta chain) sequence. The data are from a study of blood T cell repertoires in COVID-19. Study context: COVID-19 samples from acute and convalescent phases originated in the United States, Italy and Spain. Nucleic acid was either cDNA or gDNA, and it came from T cells, B-cell-depleted T cells, or PBMCs.

In the authors' methods: From reference gene primer amplification, estimates of nucleated cell counts were derived. Method: immunoSEQ multiplex PCR; TCRdb's copy keeps in-frame clones and lacks some. For V, J and clone size, that table is used; D and trimming come from the DNA. In the table there are 110,000 or so clones, 80% to 90% of which are singletons. V shed 1 base and J shed 0 bases, with 12 bases lying between them. The CDR3 contains 16 residues. In germline, CDR1 is MNHNS, CDR2 SASEGT. The chain carries TRBV6-1 and TRBJ1-2, with unresolved D. This TCR was recovered from a man between 65 and 85 years old who had recovered from COVID-19. The specimen was peripheral blood. CDR3 residues: CASSEGTGGSNYGYTF. The CDR3 nucleotides read TGTGCCAGCAGTGAAGGGACCGGAGGGTCTAACTATGGCTACACCTTC.